The T cell receptor (beta chain) under discussion was sequenced for a study of control samples from healthy donors and cancer patients. The method was immunoSEQ multiplex PCR; TCRdb's version includes in-frame clones alone and lacks a portion of them. The sample yields around 86,000 clones, approximately 90% seen once. CDR3 length: 18 amino acids. CDR1 is MNHEY, CDR2 SMNVEV, per germline (reference sequence). Germline trimming cut 4 bases from V and 4 bases from J; bases unmatched to any gene: 15. Sequencing used PBMCs. This chain connects TRBV27 to TRBJ2-1; 8 nucleotides match TRBD1. The clonotype originates from a woman aged 55-69 years with head and neck cancer. The CDR3 reads CASSSSPLYRGTYNEQFF. The CDR3 region has the DNA TGTGCCAGCAGTTCCTCACCCCTTTACAGGGGGACTTACAATGAGCAGTTCTTC.